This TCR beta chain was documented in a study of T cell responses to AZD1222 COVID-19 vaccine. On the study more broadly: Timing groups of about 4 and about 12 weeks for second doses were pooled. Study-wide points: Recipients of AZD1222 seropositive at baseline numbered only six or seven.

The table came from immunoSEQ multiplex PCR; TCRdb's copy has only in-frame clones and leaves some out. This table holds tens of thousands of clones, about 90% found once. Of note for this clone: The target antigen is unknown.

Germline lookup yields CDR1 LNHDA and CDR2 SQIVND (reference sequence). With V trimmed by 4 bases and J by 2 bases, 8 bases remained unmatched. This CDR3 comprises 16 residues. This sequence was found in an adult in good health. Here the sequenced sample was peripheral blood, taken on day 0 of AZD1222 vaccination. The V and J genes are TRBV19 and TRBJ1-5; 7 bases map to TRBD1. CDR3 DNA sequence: TGTGCCAGTAGTAGCCAAGGGGGCGCCGGCAATCAGCCCCAGCATTTT. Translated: CASSSQGGAGNQPQHF.